One sample yielded the 28 T cell receptor beta chains listed below, sequenced in a study of shared clonotypes between healthy human individuals. TCRdb keeps only in-frame clones here, not all; method: immunoSEQ multiplex PCR. The sample holds just over 2,000,000 clones, roughly 94% seen once. Naive CD8 isolation took CD45RO-negative cells positively selected for CCR7 and excluded terminally differentiated effector memory CD45RA+ cells. The source material was naive CD8+ T cells sorted from blood. The receptor source for this set is a man younger than 35 in good health.

This chain connects TRBV19 to TRBJ2-4; D gene ambiguous. With 3 bases removed from V and 6 bases from J, the gap between germline ends came to 9 bases. This CDR3 is built from 13 residues. Germline lookup yields CDR1 LNHDA and CDR2 SQIVND (reference sequence). The CDR3, as DNA: TGTGCCAGTAGTATGGCTTCGGGAAACATTCAGTACTTC. Residues: CASSMASGNIQYF.

The rearrangement uses TRBV7-9 and TRBJ2-2; D possibly corresponds to TRBD2 (6 bases). V lost 4 bases, J lost 4 bases, and 19 bases lay in between. Germline V gene lookup returns CDR1 SEHNR and CDR2 FQNEAQ (reference sequence). The CDR3 totals 17 residues. The CDR3 here is CASSSEIPGVSTGELFF. Here the CDR3 DNA reads TGTGCCAGCAGCTCGGAGATACCGGGAGTGAGCACCGGGGAGCTGTTTTTT.

CDR3 sequence reads: CASSSGTGGEAGELFF. The CDR3 DNA reads TGTGCCAGCAGCTCGGGAACAGGGGGCGAAGCCGGGGAGCTGTTTTTT. This rearrangement joins TRBV5-4 to TRBJ2-2, with TRBD1 identical over 9 bases. CDR1 SGHNT and CDR2 YYREEE come from the germline V gene (reference sequence). The CDR3 is made up of 16 amino acids. After removal of 3 bases from V and 6 bases from J, the junction contained 9 bases not matched to a gene.

This rearrangement joins TRBV9 to TRBJ2-3, with D possibly called TRBD1 or TRBD2 (5 bases each). Per the germline V gene, CDR1 is SGDLS and CDR2 is YYNGEE. Trimming pared 3 bases from V and 2 bases from J, leaving 13 bases between. The CDR3 has 15 residues. Here the CDR3 DNA reads TGTGCCAGCAGCGCAGGAGGACAAATCACAGATACGCAGTATTTT. Amino acids: CASSAGGQITDTQYF.

The rearrangement links TRBV28 to TRBJ2-5, with D possibly being TRBD2 (5 bases). V gave up 3 bases and J gave up 7 bases, with 6 bases separating them. The CDR3 length is 11 residues. Germline CDR1 and CDR2: MDHEN and SYDVKM. CDR3 in DNA: TGTGCCAGCAGTTTCGGGGTGACCCAGTACTTC. This encodes CASSFGVTQYF.

On this clone itself: Other DNA variants within this sample encode the same CDR3. The V call is TRBV6-5, the J call TRBJ2-2; D tentatively reads TRBD1 or TRBD2 (5 bases each). V gave up 2 bases and J gave up 5 bases, with 6 bases separating them. The CDR3 covers 13 residues. Germline loops: CDR1 MNHEY, CDR2 SVGAGI. The CDR3 sequence: CASSYGGTGELFF. The DNA of the CDR3 is TGTGCCAGCAGTTACGGGGGAACCGGGGAGCTGTTTTTT.

On this clone: Distinct nucleotide sequences in the sample also encode this CDR3. Written as DNA, the CDR3 is TGCGCCAGCAGCCAAGAAGGGGGCCCCTACGAGCAGTACTTC. Its protein is CASSQEGGPYEQYF. The V gene is TRBV4-3, the J gene TRBJ2-7; 7 positions agree with TRBD1. V shed 0 bases, J shed 2 bases, and the junction held 1 base outside the gene matches. The CDR3 runs 14 residues. Germline lookup yields CDR1 LGHNA and CDR2 YSLEER.

The chain has TRBV7-2 and TRBJ2-7; maybe TRBD1 (5 bases). This CDR3 has 14 residues. V lost 3 bases and J lost 2, with 11 bases in between. The germline gives CDR1 SGHTA, CDR2 FQGNSA. The CDR3 bases are TGTGCCAGCAGCTTCCATGACAGTCCCTACGAGCAGTACTTC. It specifies CASSFHDSPYEQYF.

This clone was seen more than once but under ten times. V usage is TRBV7-9 and J usage is TRBJ2-3; weak D call: TRBD1 (5 bases). The CDR3 has 13 amino acids. The V gene lost 6 bases and the J gene lost 4 bases, with 11 bases spanning the gap. Looked up from germline, CDR1 is SEHNR and CDR2 is FQNEAQ (reference sequence). The CDR3 spells CASSYLGADTQYF. As DNA, the CDR3 is TGTGCCAGCAGTTATCTAGGGGCAGATACGCAGTATTTT. Combining the CDR3 with reference TRBV7-9 and TRBJ2-3 gives the whole variable domain DTGVSQNPRHKITKRGQNVTFRCDPISEHNRLYWYRQTLGQGPEFLTYFQNEAQLEKSRLLSDRFSAERPKGSFSTLEIQRTEQGDSAMYLCASSYLGADTQYFGPGTRLTVL.

The chain recombines TRBV27 with TRBJ2-3; 10 bases fit TRBD1. This CDR3 spans 13 amino acids. Germline CDR1 and CDR2: MNHEY and SMNVEV (reference sequence). After removal of 6 bases from V and 4 bases from J, the junction contained 1 base not matched to a gene. The CDR3 loop reads CASSDRGPDTQYF. CDR3 nucleotides: TGTGCCAGCAGCGACAGGGGGCCAGATACGCAGTATTTT.

V is TRBV6-6 and J is TRBJ1-5; 9 nucleotides line up with TRBD1. Germline V CDR1 and CDR2: MNHNY, SVGAGI (reference sequence). CDR3 length equals 15 residues. V dropped 6 bases and J dropped 4; count of bases not matched to a gene: 7. The CDR3 DNA sequence: TGTGCCAGCAGAATTAGGGACAGGGAGAATCAGCCCCAGCATTTT. Its translation: CASRIRDRENQPQHF.

As concerns this clone: In the same sample, other DNA sequences code for this CDR3. The chain is built from TRBV9 and TRBJ2-1; D is perhaps TRBD2 (6 bases). Trimming took 0 bases from V and 6 from J, leaving 7 bases between them. In germline, CDR1 is SGDLS, CDR2 YYNGEE. The CDR3 loop spans 13 amino acids. CDR3 residues: CASSVVSGNEQFF. In DNA, the CDR3 is TGTGCCAGCAGCGTAGTTAGCGGCAATGAGCAGTTCTTC. Full variable domain (missing parts from reference TRBV9 and TRBJ2-1): DSGVTQTPKHLITATGQRVTLRCSPRSGDLSVYWYQQSLDQGLQFLIQYYNGEERAKGNILERFSAQQFPDLHSELNLSSLELGDSALYFCASSVVSGNEQFFGPGTRLTVL.

This clone has only one observation. The genes are TRBV18 and TRBJ2-7; 7 positions agree with TRBD1. Trimming at V came to 2 bases and at J to 2 bases, leaving 12 bases not matched to a gene. This CDR3 has 17 amino acids. CDR1 is KGHSH, CDR2 LQKENI, per germline. In nucleotides, the CDR3 is TGTGCCAGCTCACCATTTCCCCCGGACAGGTTAGCCTACGAGCAGTACTTC. Amino acid sequence: CASSPFPPDRLAYEQYF.

CDR3: CASSLGQRGAQYEQYF. The CDR3 region has the DNA TGCGCCAGCAGCTTGGGCCAGCGGGGGGCTCAATACGAGCAGTACTTC. The chain couples TRBV5-1 to TRBJ2-7; 9 bases map to TRBD2. Germline trimming cut 0 bases from V and 4 bases from J; bases unmatched to any gene: 8. The CDR3 consists of 16 residues. Germline V gene sequence: CDR1 SGHRS, CDR2 YFSETQ. The full variable domain, in which reference TRBV5-1 and TRBJ2-7 provide the parts outside the CDR3, is KAGVTQTPRYLIKTRGQQVTLSCSPISGHRSVSWYQQTPGQGLQFLFEYFSETQRNKGNFPGRFSGRQFSNSRSEMNVSTLELGDSALYLCASSLGQRGAQYEQYFGPGTRLTVT.

The CDR3 DNA is TGTGCCAGCAGTTTCGTTGGGCCCTCCTACAATGAGCAGTTCTTC. Its translation is CASSFVGPSYNEQFF. This chain connects TRBV6-5 to TRBJ2-1; D not resolved. V was pared by 4 bases and J by 0 bases, with 10 bases between. The germline V gene has CDR1 MNHEY and CDR2 SVGAGI. The CDR3 consists of 15 residues.

This clone was observed once. This chain connects TRBV30 to TRBJ2-3; D may be TRBD1 (6 bases). Germline CDR1 reads GTSNPN; CDR2 reads SVGIG (reference sequence). The CDR3 totals 14 residues. V was trimmed by 0 bases and J by 2 bases, leaving 9 bases between them. Written as DNA, the CDR3 is TGTGCCTGGAGTGTACAGGGAACCACAGATACGCAGTATTTT. It yields the protein CAWSVQGTTDTQYF. The whole variable domain, remainder taken from reference TRBV30 and TRBJ2-3, is SQTIHQWPATLVQPVGSPLSLECTVEGTSNPNLYWYRQAAGRGLQLLFYSVGIGQISSEVPQNLSASRPQDRQFILSSKKLLLSDSGFYLCAWSVQGTTDTQYFGPGTRLTVL.

The genes are TRBV4-1 and TRBJ2-1; TRBD1 aligns across 9 bases. Unmatched junction bases numbered 8, after V lost 4 bases and J lost 10 bases. Germline V gene sequence: CDR1 MGHRA, CDR2 YSYEKL. This CDR3 has 14 amino acids. As DNA, the CDR3 is TGCGCCAGCAGCCTAACGTTAGGGACAGGGGAGCAGTTCTTC. This encodes CASSLTLGTGEQFF.

The table lists this clone with a count of one. The chain is built from TRBV10-3 and TRBJ2-5; TRBD1 matches at 10 bases. The CDR3 runs to 14 residues. With 10 bases clipped from V and 4 bases from J, the junction kept 9 bases outside the gene matches. Germline values: CDR1 ENHRY, CDR2 SYGVKD. CDR3 coding DNA: TGTGCCACCTCGACCGACAGGGGGCGAGAGACCCAGTACTTC. Its translation is CATSTDRGRETQYF.

This clone was picked up one time. The rearrangement joins TRBV5-6 to TRBJ2-7; D is uncertain. Germline CDR1 and CDR2: SGHDT and YYEEEE. The CDR3 extends over 12 amino acids. V lost 1 base to trimming and J lost 4 bases, with 6 bases between them. CDR3 residues: CASSLQEYEQYF. In DNA form, the CDR3 reads TGTGCCAGCAGCTTGCAGGAATACGAGCAGTACTTC.

In DNA form, the CDR3 reads TGTGCCAGCAGTCCCAGGGGACAGGGCGAGGAGCAGTACTTC. Protein: CASSPRGQGEEQYF. The rearrangement links TRBV6-5 to TRBJ2-7, with 9 bases identical to TRBD1. This CDR3 comprises 14 residues. Germline V gives CDR1 MNHEY, CDR2 SVGAGI. J lost 7 bases, V lost 5 bases, and 9 bases had no gene match.

V usage is TRBV10-2 and J usage is TRBJ1-1; unclear D gene. V lost 6 bases and J lost 0, with 8 bases in between. CDR1 is WSHSY and CDR2 is SAAADI in the germline V gene. This CDR3 is 13 amino acids long. CDR3 sequence: CASSLGLNTEAFF. DNA of the CDR3: TGCGCCAGCAGCCTGGGCCTGAACACTGAAGCTTTCTTT.

The genes are TRBV7-6 and TRBJ2-6; either TRBD1 or TRBD2 may fit D (5 bases each). V lost 1 base and J 4 bases, leaving 11 bases between the germline ends. Germline CDR1 reads SGHVS; CDR2 reads FNYEAQ. This CDR3 has 16 residues. CDR3 in DNA: TGTGCCAGCAGCTTAGGAGGGGAGCCGGGGGCCAACGTCCTGACTTTC. Translating gives CASSLGGEPGANVLTF.

The chain carries TRBV6-5 and TRBJ1-2, with D unresolved. There are 13 residues in the CDR3. Germline V gene sequence: CDR1 MNHEY, CDR2 SVGAGI. V shed 6 bases and J shed 2 bases, with 10 bases lying between them. In DNA, the CDR3 is TGTGCCAGCAGCGCTACTGAGAACTATGGCTACACCTTC. Translated: CASSATENYGYTF.

This chain connects TRBV4-3 to TRBJ2-3, with TRBD2 as a possible D gene (6 bases). The CDR3 loop spans 13 amino acids. The ends were cut back, 5 bases at V and 6 bases at J, with 12 bases in the middle. The germline V gene encodes CDR1 LGHNA and CDR2 YSLEER. The CDR3 DNA reads as TGCGCCAGCAGCGGGGACTGGGCGGATACGCAGTATTTT. Encoded protein: CASSGDWADTQYF.

The chain carries TRBV11-1 and TRBJ2-7; TRBD2 is a possible D gene (7 bases). Trimming took off 4 bases at V and 4 bases at J, with 11 bases between the two ends. The CDR3 totals 13 residues. Germline V CDR1 and CDR2: SGHAT, FQDESV (reference sequence). CDR3 nucleotide sequence: TGTGCCAGCAGCTCGGGGGGCTGGTACGAGCAGTACTTC. Protein: CASSSGGWYEQYF.

The genes are TRBV10-2 and TRBJ1-2; TRBD1 agrees at 9 bases. CDR3 length: 13 residues. CDR1 and CDR2 from the germline V gene are WSHSY and SAAADI. Trimming at V came to 6 bases and at J to 8 bases, leaving 7 bases not matched to a gene. In nucleotides, the CDR3 is TGCGCCAGCAGCCCGGGACAGGGATCCGGCTACACCTTC. It codes for CASSPGQGSGYTF.

The chain has TRBV28 and TRBJ2-7; a possible D gene is TRBD1 (6 bases). The CDR3 is made up of 16 amino acids. V lost 4 bases and J 1 base, leaving 17 bases between the germline ends. CDR1 and CDR2 (germline): MDHEN, SYDVKM. Here the CDR3 reads CASSYSLHRASYEQYF. CDR3 bases: TGTGCCAGCAGTTATTCCCTCCACAGGGCTTCCTACGAGCAGTACTTC.

With respect to this clone: Within the sample, other DNA sequences also encode this same CDR3. The chain links TRBV11-2 to TRBJ2-7; D uncertain. This CDR3 is built from 13 residues. Germline loops: CDR1 SGHAT, CDR2 FQNNGV. Between the trimmed V and J ends, which lost 3 bases and 0 bases, there was a span of 6 bases. In nucleotides, the CDR3 is TGTGCCAGCAGCTTCTCAGACTCCTACGAGCAGTACTTC. This encodes CASSFSDSYEQYF.